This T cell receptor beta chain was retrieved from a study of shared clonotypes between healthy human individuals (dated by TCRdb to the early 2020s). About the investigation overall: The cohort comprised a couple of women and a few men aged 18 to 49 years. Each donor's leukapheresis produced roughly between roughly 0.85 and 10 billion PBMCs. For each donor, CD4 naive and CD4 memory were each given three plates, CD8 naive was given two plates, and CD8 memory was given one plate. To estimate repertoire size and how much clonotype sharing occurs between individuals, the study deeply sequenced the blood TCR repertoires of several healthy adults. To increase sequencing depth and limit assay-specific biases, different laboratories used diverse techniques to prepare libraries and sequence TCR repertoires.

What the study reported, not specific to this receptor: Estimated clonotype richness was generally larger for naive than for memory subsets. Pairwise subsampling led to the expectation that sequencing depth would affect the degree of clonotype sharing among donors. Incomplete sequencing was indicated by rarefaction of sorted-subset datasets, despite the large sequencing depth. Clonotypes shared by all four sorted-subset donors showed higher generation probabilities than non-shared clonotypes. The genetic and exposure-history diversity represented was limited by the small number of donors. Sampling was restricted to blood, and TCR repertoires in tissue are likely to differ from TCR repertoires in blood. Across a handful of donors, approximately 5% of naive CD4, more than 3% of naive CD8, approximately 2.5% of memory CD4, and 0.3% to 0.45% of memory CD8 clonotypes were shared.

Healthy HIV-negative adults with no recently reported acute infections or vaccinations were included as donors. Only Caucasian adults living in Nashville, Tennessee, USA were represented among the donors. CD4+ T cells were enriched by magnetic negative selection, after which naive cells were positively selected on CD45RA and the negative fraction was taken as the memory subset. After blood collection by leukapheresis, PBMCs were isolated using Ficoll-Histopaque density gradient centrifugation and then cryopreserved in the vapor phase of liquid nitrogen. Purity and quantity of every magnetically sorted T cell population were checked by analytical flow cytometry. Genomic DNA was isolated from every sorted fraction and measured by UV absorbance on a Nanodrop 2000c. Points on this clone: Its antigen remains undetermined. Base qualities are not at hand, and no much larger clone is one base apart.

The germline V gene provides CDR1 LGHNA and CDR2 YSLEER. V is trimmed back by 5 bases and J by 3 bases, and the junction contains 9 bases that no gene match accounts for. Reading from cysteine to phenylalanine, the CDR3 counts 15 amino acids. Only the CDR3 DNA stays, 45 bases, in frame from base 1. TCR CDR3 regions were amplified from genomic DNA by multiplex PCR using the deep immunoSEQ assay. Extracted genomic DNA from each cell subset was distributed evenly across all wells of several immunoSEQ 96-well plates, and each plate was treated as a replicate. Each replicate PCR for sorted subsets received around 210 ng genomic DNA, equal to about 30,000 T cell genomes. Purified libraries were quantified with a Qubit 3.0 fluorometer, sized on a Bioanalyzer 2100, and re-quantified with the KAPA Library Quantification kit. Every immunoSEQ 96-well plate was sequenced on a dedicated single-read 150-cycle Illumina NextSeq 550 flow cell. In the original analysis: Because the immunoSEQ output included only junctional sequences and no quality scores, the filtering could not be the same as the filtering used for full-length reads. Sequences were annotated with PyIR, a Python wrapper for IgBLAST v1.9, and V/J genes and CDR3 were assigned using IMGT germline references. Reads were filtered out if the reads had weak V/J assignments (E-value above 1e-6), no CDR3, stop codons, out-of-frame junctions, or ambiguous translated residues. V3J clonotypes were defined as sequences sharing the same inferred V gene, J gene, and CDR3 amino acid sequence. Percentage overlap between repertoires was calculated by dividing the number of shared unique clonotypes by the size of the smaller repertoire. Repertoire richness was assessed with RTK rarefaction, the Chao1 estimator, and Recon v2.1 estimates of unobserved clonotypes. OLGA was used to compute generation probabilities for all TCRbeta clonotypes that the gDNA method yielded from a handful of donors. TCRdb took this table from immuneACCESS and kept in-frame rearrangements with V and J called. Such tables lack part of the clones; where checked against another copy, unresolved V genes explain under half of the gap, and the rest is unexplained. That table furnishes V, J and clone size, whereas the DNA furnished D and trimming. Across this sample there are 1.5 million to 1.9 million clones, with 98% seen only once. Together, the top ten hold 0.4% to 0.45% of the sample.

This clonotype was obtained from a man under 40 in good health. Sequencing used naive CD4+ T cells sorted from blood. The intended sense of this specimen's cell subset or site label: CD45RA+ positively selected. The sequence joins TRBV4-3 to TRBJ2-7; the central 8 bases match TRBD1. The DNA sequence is TGCGCCAGCAGCGGGAACCTCGGACAGGGCTACGAGCAGTACTTC. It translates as CASSGNLGQGYEQYF.